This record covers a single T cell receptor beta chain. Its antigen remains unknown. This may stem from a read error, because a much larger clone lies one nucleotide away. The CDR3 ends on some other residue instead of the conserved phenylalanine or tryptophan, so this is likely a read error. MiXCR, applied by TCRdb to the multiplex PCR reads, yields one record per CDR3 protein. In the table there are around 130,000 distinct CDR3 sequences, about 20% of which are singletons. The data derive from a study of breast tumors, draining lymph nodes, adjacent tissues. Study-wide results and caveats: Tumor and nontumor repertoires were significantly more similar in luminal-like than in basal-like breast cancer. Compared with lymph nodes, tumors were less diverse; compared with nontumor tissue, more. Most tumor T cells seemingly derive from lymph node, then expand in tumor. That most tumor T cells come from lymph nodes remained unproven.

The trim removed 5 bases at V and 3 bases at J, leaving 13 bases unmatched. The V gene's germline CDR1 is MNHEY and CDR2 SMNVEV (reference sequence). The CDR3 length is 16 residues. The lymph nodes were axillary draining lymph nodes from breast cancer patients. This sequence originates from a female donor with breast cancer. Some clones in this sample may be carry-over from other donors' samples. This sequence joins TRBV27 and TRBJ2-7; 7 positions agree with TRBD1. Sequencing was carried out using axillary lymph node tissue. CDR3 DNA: TGTGCCAGCAGTCACCAGACAGGGAAGTGGGGCTACGAGCAGTACTCC. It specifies CASSHQTGKWGYEQYS.